The entry below gives a single T cell receptor beta chain sequence along with its context. What it binds is not known. Replicate sorted-subset PCRs were loaded with about 0.2 ug DNA, 30,000 to 35,000 T cell genomes. The assay was immunoSEQ multiplex PCR, and TCRdb's table has in-frame clones only and misses some. The sample has approximately 640,000 clones; around 72% are singletons. This specimen comes from a study of shared clonotypes between healthy human individuals. Overall study findings and caveats: Sampling covered blood only; tissue repertoires likely differ.

The CDR3 consists of 15 residues. Trimming pared 7 bases from V and 4 bases from J, leaving 17 bases between. Per the germline V gene, CDR1 is SGHTA and CDR2 is FQGNSA. The material sequenced was memory CD4+ T cells sorted from blood. This sample's subset: CD45RA-negative fraction. This clonotype was obtained from a woman aged 25 to 45 in good health. The genes are TRBV7-2 and TRBJ2-1, with D tentatively TRBD2 (6 bases). In DNA form, the CDR3 reads TGTGCCAGCACCTCAGAGCGGGCCAGATACAATGAGCAGTTCTTC. Translation gives CASTSERARYNEQFF. The full variable domain, rest sourced from reference TRBV7-2 and TRBJ2-1, is GAGVSQSPSNKVTEKGKDVELRCDPISGHTALYWYRQSLGQGLEFLIYFQGNSAPDKSGLPSDRFSAERTGGSVSTLTIQRTQQEDSAVYLCASTSERARYNEQFFGPGTRLTVL.